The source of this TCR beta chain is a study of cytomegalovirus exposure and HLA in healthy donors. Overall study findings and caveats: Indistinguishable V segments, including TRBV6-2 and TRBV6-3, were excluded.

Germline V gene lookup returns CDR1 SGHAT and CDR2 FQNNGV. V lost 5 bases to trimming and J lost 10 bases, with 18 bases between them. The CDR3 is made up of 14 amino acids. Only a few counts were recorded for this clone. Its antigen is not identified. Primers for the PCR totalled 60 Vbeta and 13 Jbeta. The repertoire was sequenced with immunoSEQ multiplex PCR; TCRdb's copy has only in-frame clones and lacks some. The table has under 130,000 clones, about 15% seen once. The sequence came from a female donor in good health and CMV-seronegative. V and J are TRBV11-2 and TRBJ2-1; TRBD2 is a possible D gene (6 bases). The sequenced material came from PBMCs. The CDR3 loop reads CASSPQTSYGEQFF. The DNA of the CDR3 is TGTGCCAGCAGCCCACAGACTAGTTACGGCGAGCAGTTCTTC.